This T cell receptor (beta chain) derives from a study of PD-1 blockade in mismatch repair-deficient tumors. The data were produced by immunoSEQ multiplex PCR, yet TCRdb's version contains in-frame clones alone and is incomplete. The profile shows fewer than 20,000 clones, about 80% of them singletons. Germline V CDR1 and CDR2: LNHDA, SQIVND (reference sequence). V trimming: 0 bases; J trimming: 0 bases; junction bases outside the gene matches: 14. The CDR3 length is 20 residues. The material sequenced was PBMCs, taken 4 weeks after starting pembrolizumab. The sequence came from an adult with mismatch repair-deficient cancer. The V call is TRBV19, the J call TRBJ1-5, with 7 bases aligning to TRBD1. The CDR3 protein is CASSIDEGGFGISSNQPQHF. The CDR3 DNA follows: TGTGCCAGTAGTATAGATGAAGGGGGCTTTGGTATTTCTAGCAATCAGCCCCAGCATTTT.